Below are 30 T cell receptor beta chains sequenced from a single sample in a study of spatial heterogeneity in lung cancer. Study-wide results and limits: For expanded intratumoral alpha and beta TCRs, counts tracked tumor mutation counts.

A single record per CDR3 protein comes from TCRdb applying MiXCR to the 5' RACE reads. The sample holds 13,000 or so distinct CDR3 sequences, around 3.2% seen once. Time point reported: sample taken at primary tumor resection. No cognate antigen is known for these TCRs. The sample was lung tumor tissue, taken at surgery. The origin of the receptors is a male donor with early-stage non-small cell lung cancer.

By share, this clonotype counts as medium-sized. The chain combines TRBV5-5 with TRBJ1-5, with D uncertain. The CDR3 totals 14 residues. Germline V lookup: CDR1 SGHKS, CDR2 YYEKEE (reference sequence). V shed 3 bases and J shed 2 bases, with 9 bases lying between them. The CDR3 bases are TGTGCCAGCAGCTCAGGATTCGGCAATCAGCCCCAGCATTTT. It encodes CASSSGFGNQPQHF.

This clonotype was seen many times. This chain links TRBV6-1 with TRBJ2-2; 8 bases agree with TRBD1. From germline, CDR1 is MNHNS and CDR2 SASEGT. The CDR3 loop spans 14 amino acids. V trimming: 6 bases; J trimming: 7 bases; junction bases outside the gene matches: 7. CDR3 nucleotide sequence: TGTGCCAGCAGCGCGAAGACAGGGGACGGGGAGCTGTTTTTT. This gives the protein CASSAKTGDGELFF.

There are many counts of this clonotype. V is TRBV7-3 and J is TRBJ2-6, with 10 positions matching TRBD1. CDR1 and CDR2 from the germline V gene are SGHTA and FQGTGA. This CDR3 contains 18 residues. Trimming took 4 bases from V and 4 from J; bases not matched to a gene: 10. CDR3 sequence (DNA): TGTGCCAGCAGCTCTACCGGGACAGGGGTTTCAGGGGCCAACGTCCTGACTTTC. Its protein is CASSSTGTGVSGANVLTF. Full variable domain (missing parts from reference TRBV7-3 and TRBJ2-6): GAGVSQTPSNKVTEKGKYVELRCDPISGHTALYWYRQSLGQGPEFLIYFQGTGAADDSGLPNDRFFAVRPEGSVSTLKIQRTERGDSAVYLCASSSTGTGVSGANVLTFGAGSRLTVL.

By its share, this clonotype is medium-sized (0.01 to 0.1%). The chain employs TRBV6-4 and TRBJ2-2; D is possibly TRBD1 (6 bases). This CDR3 is 15 amino acids long. From germline, CDR1 is MRHNA and CDR2 SNTAGT. V gave up 2 bases and J gave up 5 bases, with 12 bases separating them. The CDR3 reads CASSDGAGTTGELFF. The CDR3 DNA reads TGTGCCAGCAGTGACGGGGCAGGGACAACCGGGGAGCTGTTTTTT.

Ten or more counts support this clonotype. The chain has TRBV2 and TRBJ2-7; a possible D gene is TRBD1 (6 bases). The CDR3 is 13 amino acids. V gave up 9 bases and J gave up 6 bases, with 18 bases separating them. Germline assignment: CDR1 SNHLY and CDR2 FYNNEI. As DNA, the CDR3 is TGTGCCAGTTACCGGGACATCCCGGCCGAGCAGTACTTC. It specifies CASYRDIPAEQYF.

This clonotype was seen ten or more times. The chain recombines TRBV29-1 with TRBJ2-1; 9 nucleotides match TRBD2. The junction had 4 bases not matched to a gene; V was cut back by 6 bases and J by 4 bases. CDR1 is SQVTM, CDR2 ANQGSEA, per germline. CDR3 length: 13 residues. CDR3 amino acids: CSVSSGAYNEQFF. Written as DNA, the CDR3 is TGCAGCGTCTCTAGCGGGGCATACAATGAGCAGTTCTTC.

This clonotype has a count of ten or more. This sequence joins TRBV6-6 and TRBJ1-1; perhaps TRBD1 as D (6 bases). This CDR3 comprises 15 residues. V shed 5 bases and J shed 4 bases, with 17 bases lying between them. CDR1 and CDR2 from the germline V gene are MNHNY and SVGAGI (reference sequence). This CDR3 is CASSEPGHRTTEAFF. In nucleotides, the CDR3 is TGTGCCAGCAGTGAACCGGGACACAGAACCACTGAAGCTTTCTTT.

This clonotype was seen repeatedly, ten times or more. The rearrangement joins TRBV30 to TRBJ2-3; D gene unclear. The CDR3 consists of 10 residues. From germline, CDR1 is GTSNPN and CDR2 SVGIG (reference sequence). The V end lost 1 base, the J end lost 8 bases, and 4 bases lay between the germline ends. DNA of the CDR3: TGTGCCTGGAGTGGGGTTACGCAGTATTTT. Translation: CAWSGVTQYF.

This clonotype was recorded at least ten times. V gene TRBV6-1 combines with J gene TRBJ2-1, with 7 positions matching TRBD2. This CDR3 is 17 amino acids long. From germline, CDR1 is MNHNS and CDR2 SASEGT. The ends lost 5 bases at V and 6 bases at J; junction bases unmatched: 16. The CDR3 DNA is TGTGCCAGCAGTACTAAGCCCAACTTGGGGGGGAGCAATGAGCAGTTCTTC. Translation: CASSTKPNLGGSNEQFF.

This clonotype was recorded many times. The chain is built from TRBV7-3 and TRBJ1-6; no definite D call. V was shortened by 0 bases and J by 7 bases, with 10 bases between the two germline ends. Per the germline V gene, CDR1 is SGHTA and CDR2 is FQGTGA. This CDR3 contains 15 residues. CDR3 in amino acids: CASSLTGAQNSPLHF. CDR3 bases: TGTGCCAGCAGCTTAACAGGTGCCCAGAATTCACCCCTCCACTTT.

The chain is built from TRBV7-9 and TRBJ2-3, with D perhaps given as TRBD1 or TRBD2 (6 bases each). The CDR3 covers 14 residues. In germline, CDR1 is SEHNR, CDR2 FQNEAQ (reference sequence). V lost 7 bases and J lost 6, with 17 bases in between. In nucleotides, the CDR3 is TGTGCCAGCACCTCCGGGGGCCCCCTGGATACGCAGTATTTT. This codes for CASTSGGPLDTQYF. Full variable domain (outside the CDR3, taken from reference TRBV7-9 and TRBJ2-3): DTGVSQNPRHKITKRGQNVTFRCDPISEHNRLYWYRQTLGQGPEFLTYFQNEAQLEKSRLLSDRFSAERPKGSFSTLEIQRTEQGDSAMYLCASTSGGPLDTQYFGPGTRLTVL.

This clonotype has at least ten counts. The chain combines TRBV12-3 or TRBV12-4 with TRBJ1-3, with a possible D match to TRBD1 (5 bases). This CDR3 has 13 amino acids. Trimming left V 6 bases short and J 4 bases short, with 10 bases between. CDR3 nucleotide sequence: TGTGCCAGCAGGTCGGGACCCGGAAACACCATATATTTT. Encoded protein: CASRSGPGNTIYF.

This clonotype occurred a few times. The chain recombines TRBV11-2 with TRBJ2-1, with D possibly being TRBD1 or TRBD2 (5 bases each). The CDR3 has 17 residues. Trimming removed 5 bases from V and 2 bases from J, with 19 bases in between. Germline lookup yields CDR1 SGHAT and CDR2 FQNNGV. The CDR3 nucleotides read TGTGCCAGCAGCACCGGCCTCCGGGGCCGGCCCTACAATGAGCAGTTCTTC. Translated, it gives CASSTGLRGRPYNEQFF. The full variable domain, in which reference TRBV11-2 and TRBJ2-1 provide the parts outside the CDR3, is EAGVAQSPRYKIIEKRQSVAFWCNPISGHATLYWYQQILGQGPKLLIQFQNNGVVDDSQLPKDRFSAERLKGVDSTLKIQPAKLEDSAVYLCASSTGLRGRPYNEQFFGPGTRLTVL.

This clonotype is medium-sized. One junction end disagrees with the germline gene, perhaps due to a read error. This chain connects TRBV12-3 or TRBV12-4 to TRBJ1-1; no clear D gene. The CDR3 runs to 15 residues. CDR3 bases: TGTGCCACCCCCGACTCGCTCTTTGAGAACGCTGAAGCTTTCTTT. Its protein is CATPDSLFENAEAFF.

Ten or more counts support this clonotype. An end of the junction does not agree with germline; a read error may underlie this. The chain uses TRBV7-9 and TRBJ2-3; 8 positions match TRBD2. Germline V CDR1 and CDR2: SEHNR, FQNEAQ (reference sequence). CDR3 size: 15 residues. CDR3 protein: CASSVAGQGTDTQYF. The CDR3 DNA reads as TGTGCCAGCAGCGTAGCGGGGCAAGGCACAGATACGCAGTATTTT.

This clonotype was seen repeatedly, ten times or more. This chain joins TRBV11-1 and TRBJ2-3; D perhaps matches TRBD1 (6 bases). Germline CDR1 and CDR2: SGHAT and FQDESV (reference sequence). This CDR3 spans 12 amino acids. V lost 5 bases, J lost 6 bases, and 9 bases lay in between. The CDR3 sequence: CASSPQGDTQYF. The CDR3, as DNA: TGTGCCAGCAGCCCCCAGGGGGATACGCAGTATTTT.

This clonotype was observed many times. This CDR3 is CATHKATEYDIQYF. CDR3 coding DNA: TGTGCCACCCACAAGGCGACAGAATATGACATTCAGTACTTC. The chain carries TRBV6-5 and TRBJ2-4, with D perhaps matching TRBD1 (5 bases). Trimming shortened V by 10 bases and J by 8 bases, and 21 bases separated the two germline ends. CDR3 length: 14 residues. Germline-derived CDR1 and CDR2 are MNHEY and SVGAGI.

This chain uses TRBV10-2 with TRBJ2-5, with a tentative D call TRBD2 (7 bases). In germline, CDR1 is WSHSY, CDR2 SAAADI. The CDR3 contains 15 residues. Trimming left V 5 bases short and J 2 bases short, with 15 bases between. DNA of the CDR3: TGCGCCAGCAGTTTGACAGGCGGGGGACAAGAGACCCAGTACTTC. Its translation: CASSLTGGGQETQYF.

This clonotype was picked up many times. The V gene is TRBV18, the J gene TRBJ2-7; TRBD1 might be the D (6 bases). CDR3 size: 15 residues. The germline V gene has CDR1 KGHSH and CDR2 LQKENI. V was trimmed by 3 bases and J by 3 bases, leaving 15 bases between them. The CDR3 bases are TGTGCCAGCTCACCCCAGTCCGACAGGAGCTACGAGCAGTACTTC. Amino acid sequence: CASSPQSDRSYEQYF.

This clonotype was picked up many times. The chain is built from TRBV12-3 or TRBV12-4 and TRBJ1-3; perhaps TRBD1 as D (5 bases). The CDR3 totals 14 residues. Trimming pared 8 bases from V and 0 bases from J, leaving 11 bases between. The CDR3 sequence is CASSPGSSGNTIYF. The CDR3 region has the DNA TGTGCCAGCTCCCCAGGGTCCTCTGGAAACACCATATATTTT.

The chain has TRBV11-1 and TRBJ2-5; 9 nucleotides line up with TRBD2. Trimming cost V 5 bases and J 7 bases; bases outside gene matches: 14. The germline V gene has CDR1 SGHAT and CDR2 FQDESV (reference sequence). This CDR3 is built from 16 residues. In DNA form, the CDR3 reads TGTGCCAGCAGCGGTAGCGGGGGTACACTTAGGTTGACCCAGTACTTC. Its translation is CASSGSGGTLRLTQYF.

This clonotype occurred many times. Compared with germline, one end of the junction differs, possibly owing to a read error. This chain connects TRBV24-1 to TRBJ1-1; the D gene is possibly TRBD1 (5 bases). CDR1 is KGHDR, CDR2 SFDVKD, per germline. The CDR3 has 12 residues. In DNA form, the CDR3 reads TGCAGGCATGGGGGTTGCAGCACTGAAGCTTTCTTT. Protein: CRHGGCSTEAFF.

This clonotype was counted many times. V is TRBV20-1 and J is TRBJ1-1; TRBD1 matches 7 bases. The germline V gene encodes CDR1 DFQATT and CDR2 SNEGSKA (reference sequence). The CDR3 totals 13 residues. CDR3 sequence reads: CRGSGQSITEAFF. The CDR3 DNA reads TGCAGGGGGTCGGGACAGTCGATCACTGAAGCTTTCTTT.

This clonotype came up many times. The rearrangement links TRBV20-1 to TRBJ1-5; D call uncertain. From germline, CDR1 is DFQATT and CDR2 SNEGSKA (reference sequence). V lost 5 bases and J lost 3, with 17 bases in between. The CDR3 contains 15 residues. The CDR3 region is CSAPMGSAYNQPQHF. For the CDR3, the DNA is TGCAGTGCTCCGATGGGGTCAGCATACAATCAGCCCCAGCATTTT.

This clonotype has only a few counts. A much bigger clone sits one base away, suggesting this may be a read error. The rearrangement links TRBV2 to TRBJ2-3; 10 nucleotides match TRBD1. The V gene's germline CDR1 is SNHLY and CDR2 FYNNEI. CDR3 length: 14 residues. J was trimmed by 5 bases and V by 8 bases; bases with no gene match: 7. This chain's CDR3 is CASRTGGCGDTQYF. CDR3 nucleotides: TGTGCCAGCCGGACAGGGGGGTGTGGAGATACGCAGTATTTT.

The sample holds many counts of this clonotype. This chain uses TRBV20-1 with TRBJ2-3; TRBD2 matches at 11 bases. CDR3 length equals 17 residues. J lost 0 bases, V lost 1 base, and 6 bases had no gene match. From germline, CDR1 is DFQATT and CDR2 SNEGSKA (reference sequence). CDR3 loop: CSARVLAGGSSTDTQYF. In DNA, the CDR3 is TGCAGTGCTAGAGTGCTAGCGGGGGGTTCGAGCACAGATACGCAGTATTTT.

This clonotype was recorded at least ten times. The CDR3 DNA reads as TGTGCCAGCAGCTTAGCGGGGGGGCTCCAAGAGACCCAGTACTTC. This encodes CASSLAGGLQETQYF. The chain joins TRBV7-6 to TRBJ2-5, with TRBD2 as a possible D gene (7 bases). V dropped 0 bases and J dropped 1 base, with 9 bases sitting between them. Germline assignment: CDR1 SGHVS and CDR2 FNYEAQ. The CDR3 covers 15 residues.

This clonotype has a count of ten or more. The chain joins TRBV4-2 to TRBJ2-4, with TRBD2 matching over 15 bases. The CDR3 contains 17 residues. The V segment lost 1 base and the J segment 8 bases; nucleotides outside the gene matches: 6. CDR1 is LGHNA, CDR2 YNFKEQ, per germline. In nucleotides, the CDR3 is TGTGCCAGCAGCCAAGGGACTAGCGGGGGGGCGCGTTACATTCAGTACTTC. It is translated as CASSQGTSGGARYIQYF.

This clonotype was seen at least ten times. V gene TRBV5-1 combines with J gene TRBJ1-5; unclear D gene. V was pared by 0 bases and J by 7 bases, with 14 bases between. Germline loops: CDR1 SGHRS, CDR2 YFSETQ. The CDR3 covers 15 residues. CDR3 loop: CASSLAPDLGQPQHF. CDR3 bases: TGCGCCAGCAGCTTGGCCCCCGATTTAGGGCAGCCCCAGCATTTT.

There are many counts of this clonotype. The chain has TRBV29-1 and TRBJ2-7; 9 positions agree with TRBD1. CDR3 length equals 12 residues. Per germline, CDR1 SQVTM and CDR2 ANQGSEA. Unmatched junction bases numbered 6, after V lost 6 bases and J lost 6 bases. In nucleotides, the CDR3 is TGCAGCGTCAGGACAGGGGCCCTCGAGCAGTACTTC. It codes for CSVRTGALEQYF.